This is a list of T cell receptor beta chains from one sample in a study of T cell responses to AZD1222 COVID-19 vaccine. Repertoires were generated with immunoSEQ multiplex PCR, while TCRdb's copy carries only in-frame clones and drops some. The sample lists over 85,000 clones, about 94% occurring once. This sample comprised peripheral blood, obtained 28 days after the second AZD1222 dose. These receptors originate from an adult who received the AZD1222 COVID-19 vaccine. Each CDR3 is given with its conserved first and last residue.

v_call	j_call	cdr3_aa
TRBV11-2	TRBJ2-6	CASSLATWGSAGANVLTF
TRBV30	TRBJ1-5	CAWSVQGQPQHF
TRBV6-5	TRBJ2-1	CASRLRDSGGNEQFF
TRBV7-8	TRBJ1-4	CASSLYGTGLGNEKLFF
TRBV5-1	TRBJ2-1	CASSLQGSGANEQFF
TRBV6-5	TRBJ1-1	CASSYARGDTEAFF
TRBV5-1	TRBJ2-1	CASSPTSGPPNEQFF
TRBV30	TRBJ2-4	CAWIDTGGPEDIQYF
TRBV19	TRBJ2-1	CASSTRWDRGYEQFF
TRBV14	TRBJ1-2	CASSRLGQVYGYTF
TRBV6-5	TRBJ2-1	CASRPGKWNEQFF
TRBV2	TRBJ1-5	CASRDDRPNQPQHF
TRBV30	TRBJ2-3	CAWSVSGADTQYF
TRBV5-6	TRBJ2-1	CASSFSQRDYYNEQFF
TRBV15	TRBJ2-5	CATSRQRVAGGRSATQYF
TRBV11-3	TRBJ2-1	CASSPPGGPYNEQFF
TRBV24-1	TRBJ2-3	CATSAFGTGLSTDTQYF
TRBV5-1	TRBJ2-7	CASSLAGTANYEQYF
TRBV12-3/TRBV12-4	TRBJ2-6	CASRLGRANVLTF
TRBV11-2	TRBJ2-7	CASSARTSGIYEQYF
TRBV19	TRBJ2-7	CASSYRDSAYEQYF
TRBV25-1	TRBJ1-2	CAARTTGRDGYTF
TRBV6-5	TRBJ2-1	CASSGLAGSNEQFF
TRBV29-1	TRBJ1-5	CSVARYSNQPQHF
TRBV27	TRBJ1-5	CASSRRGRNQPQHF
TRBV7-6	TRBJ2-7	CASSYGGTGAYEQYF
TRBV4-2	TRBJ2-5	CASSQGSTSGGHYQETQYF
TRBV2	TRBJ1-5	CASRGGRDQPQHF